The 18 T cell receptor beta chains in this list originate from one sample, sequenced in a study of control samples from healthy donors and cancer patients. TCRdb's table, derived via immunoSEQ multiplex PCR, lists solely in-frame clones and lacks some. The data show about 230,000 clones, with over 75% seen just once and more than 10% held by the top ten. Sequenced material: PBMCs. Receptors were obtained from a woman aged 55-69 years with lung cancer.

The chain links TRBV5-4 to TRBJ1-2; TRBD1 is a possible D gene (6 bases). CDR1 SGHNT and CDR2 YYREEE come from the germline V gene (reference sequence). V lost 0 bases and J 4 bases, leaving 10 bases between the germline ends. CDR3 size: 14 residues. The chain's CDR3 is CASSLDRAGYGYTF. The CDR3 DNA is TGTGCCAGCAGCTTGGACAGGGCCGGCTATGGCTACACCTTC.

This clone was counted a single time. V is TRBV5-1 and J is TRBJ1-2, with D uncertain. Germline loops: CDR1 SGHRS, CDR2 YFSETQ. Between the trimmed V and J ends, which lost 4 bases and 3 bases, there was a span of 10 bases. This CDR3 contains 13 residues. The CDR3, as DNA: TGCGCCAGCAGCGAAACAGTAGACTATGGCTACACCTTC. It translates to CASSETVDYGYTF.

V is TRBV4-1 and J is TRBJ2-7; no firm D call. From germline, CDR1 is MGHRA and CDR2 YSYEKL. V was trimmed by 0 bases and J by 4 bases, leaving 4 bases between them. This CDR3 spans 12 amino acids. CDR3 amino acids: CASSQEGYEQYF. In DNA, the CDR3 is TGCGCCAGCAGCCAAGAGGGTTACGAGCAGTACTTC.

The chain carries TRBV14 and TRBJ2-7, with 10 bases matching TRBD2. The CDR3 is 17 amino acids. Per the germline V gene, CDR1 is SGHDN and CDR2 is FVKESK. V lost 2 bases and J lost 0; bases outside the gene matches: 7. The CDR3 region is CASSQWGTSGISYEQYF. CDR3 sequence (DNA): TGTGCCAGCAGCCAATGGGGAACTAGCGGGATCTCCTACGAGCAGTACTTC.

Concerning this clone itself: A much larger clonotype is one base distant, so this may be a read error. The CDR3 protein is CASSVVASGGGETQYF. The DNA for the CDR3 is TGTGCCAGCAGCGTAGTGGCTAGCGGGGGGGGTGAGACCCAGTACTTC. The V call is TRBV7-3, the J call TRBJ2-5; 12 bases align to TRBD2. Germline lookup yields CDR1 SGHTA and CDR2 FQGTGA. This CDR3 contains 16 residues. With 5 bases clipped from V and 5 bases from J, the junction kept 9 bases outside the gene matches.

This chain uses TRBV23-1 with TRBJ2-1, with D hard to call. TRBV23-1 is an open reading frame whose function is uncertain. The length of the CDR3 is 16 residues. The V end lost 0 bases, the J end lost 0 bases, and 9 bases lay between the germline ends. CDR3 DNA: TGCGCCAGCAGTCAATCAAACGAAAGCTCCTACAATGAGCAGTTCTTC. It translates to CASSQSNESSYNEQFF.

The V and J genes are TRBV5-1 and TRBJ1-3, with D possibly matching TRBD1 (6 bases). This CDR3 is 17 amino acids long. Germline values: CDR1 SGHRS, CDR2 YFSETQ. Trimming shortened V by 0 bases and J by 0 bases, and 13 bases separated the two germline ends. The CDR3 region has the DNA TGCGCCAGCAGCTTGGCCGGGACAAGATTCTCTGGAAACACCATATATTTT. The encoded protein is CASSLAGTRFSGNTIYF.

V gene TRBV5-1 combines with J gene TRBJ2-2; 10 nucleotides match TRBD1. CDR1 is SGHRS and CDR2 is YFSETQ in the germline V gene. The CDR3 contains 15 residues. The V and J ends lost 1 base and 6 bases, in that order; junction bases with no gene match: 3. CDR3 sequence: CASSLRTGGAGELFF. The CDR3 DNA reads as TGCGCCAGCAGCTTGAGGACAGGGGGGGCCGGGGAGCTGTTTTTT.

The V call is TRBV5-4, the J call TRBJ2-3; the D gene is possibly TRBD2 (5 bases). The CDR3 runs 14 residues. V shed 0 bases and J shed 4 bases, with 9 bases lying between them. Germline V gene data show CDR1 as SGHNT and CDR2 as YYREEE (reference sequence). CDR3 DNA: TGTGCCAGCAGCTTGGGCCTAGCCGCAGATACGCAGTATTTT. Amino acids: CASSLGLAADTQYF.

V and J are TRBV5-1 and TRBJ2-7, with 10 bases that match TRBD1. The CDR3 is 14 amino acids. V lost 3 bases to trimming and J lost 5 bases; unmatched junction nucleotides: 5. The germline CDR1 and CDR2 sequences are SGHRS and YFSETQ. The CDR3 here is CASSSGQGEHEQYF. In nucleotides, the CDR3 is TGCGCCAGCAGCTCAGGACAGGGGGAACACGAGCAGTACTTC.

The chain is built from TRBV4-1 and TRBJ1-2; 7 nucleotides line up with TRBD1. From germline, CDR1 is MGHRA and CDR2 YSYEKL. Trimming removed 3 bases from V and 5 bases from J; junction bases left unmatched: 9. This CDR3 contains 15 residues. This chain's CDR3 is CASSHLRAGGYGYTF. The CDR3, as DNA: TGCGCCAGCAGCCACCTAAGGGCAGGGGGTTATGGCTACACCTTC.

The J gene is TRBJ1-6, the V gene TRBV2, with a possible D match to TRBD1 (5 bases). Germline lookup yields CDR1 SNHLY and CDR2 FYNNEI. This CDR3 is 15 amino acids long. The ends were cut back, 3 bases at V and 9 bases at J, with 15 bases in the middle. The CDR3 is CASSEFETGTSPLHF. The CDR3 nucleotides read TGTGCCAGCAGTGAGTTCGAGACCGGGACTTCACCCCTCCACTTT. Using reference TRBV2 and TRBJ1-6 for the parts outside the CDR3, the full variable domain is EPEVTQTPSHQVTQMGQEVILRCVPISNHLYFYWYRQILGQKVEFLVSFYNNEISEKSEIFDDQFSVERPDGSNFTLKIRSTKLEDSAMYFCASSEFETGTSPLHFGNGTRLTVT.

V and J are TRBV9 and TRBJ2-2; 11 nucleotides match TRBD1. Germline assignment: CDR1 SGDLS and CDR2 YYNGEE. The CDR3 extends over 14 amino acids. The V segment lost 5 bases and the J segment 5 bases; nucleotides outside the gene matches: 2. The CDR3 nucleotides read TGTGCCAGCAGTGGGACAGGGGGGACCGGGGAGCTGTTTTTT. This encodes CASSGTGGTGELFF.

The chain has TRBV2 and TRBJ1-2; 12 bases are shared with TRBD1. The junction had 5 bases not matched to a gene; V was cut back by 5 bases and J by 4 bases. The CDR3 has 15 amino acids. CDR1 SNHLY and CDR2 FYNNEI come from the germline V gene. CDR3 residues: CASSRDRGRGYGYTF. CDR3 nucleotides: TGTGCCAGCAGTCGGGACAGGGGGCGAGGCTATGGCTACACCTTC.

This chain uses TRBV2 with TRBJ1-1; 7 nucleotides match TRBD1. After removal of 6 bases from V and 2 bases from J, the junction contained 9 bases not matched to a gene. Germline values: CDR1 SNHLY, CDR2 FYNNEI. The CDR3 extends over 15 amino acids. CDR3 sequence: CASSRDRPTNTEAFF. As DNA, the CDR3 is TGTGCCAGCAGCCGGGACAGACCGACCAACACTGAAGCTTTCTTT.

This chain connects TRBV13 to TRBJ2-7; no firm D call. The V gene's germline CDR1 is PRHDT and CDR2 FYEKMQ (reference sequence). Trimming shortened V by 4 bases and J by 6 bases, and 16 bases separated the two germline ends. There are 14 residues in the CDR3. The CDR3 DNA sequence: TGTGCCAGCAGCTCCGGGCAAATGATTCTCGAGCAGTACTTC. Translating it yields CASSSGQMILEQYF.

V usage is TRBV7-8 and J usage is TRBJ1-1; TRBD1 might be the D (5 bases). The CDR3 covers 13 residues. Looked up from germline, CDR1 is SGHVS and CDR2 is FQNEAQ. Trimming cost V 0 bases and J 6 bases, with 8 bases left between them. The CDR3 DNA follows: TGTGCCAGCAGCTTAGCGTCGGGGGCTGAAGCTTTCTTT. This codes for CASSLASGAEAFF.

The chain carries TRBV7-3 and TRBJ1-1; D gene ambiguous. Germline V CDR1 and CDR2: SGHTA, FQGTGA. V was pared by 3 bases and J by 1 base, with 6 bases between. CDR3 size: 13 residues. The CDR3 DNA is TGTGCCAGCAGCTTTCGAGCGAACACTGAAGCTTTCTTT. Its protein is CASSFRANTEAFF.